This T cell receptor beta chain was sequenced during a study of cytomegalovirus exposure and HLA in healthy donors. The CDR3 loop spans 13 amino acids. CDR1 and CDR2 (germline): MNHNY, SVGAGI (reference sequence). V lost 2 bases and J 5 bases, leaving 9 bases between the germline ends. The primer mix had 60 Vbeta and 13 Jbeta primers. In the original analysis: There were about 80 million unique TCR beta chains by a later count, and approximately 10 million of them were shared. Data came from immunoSEQ multiplex PCR; TCRdb stores just in-frame clones and leaves some out. V, J and clone size reflect that table, while D and trimming were determined from the DNA. The table shows around 300,000 clones, with 70% to 90% occurring only once. As to this clone: What it binds is unknown.

General study points: Later analysis reportedly placed an Asian-associated ancestry cluster below the roughly 680-donor mean in N-insertions.

The source material was PBMCs. The TCR was taken from a woman aged 18-29 years in good health and CMV-seronegative. The V call is TRBV6-6, the J call TRBJ1-1; tentative D call: TRBD1 (6 bases). The CDR3 DNA follows: TGTGCCAGCAGTTACCCCGGACAGACTGAAGCTTTCTTT. This gives the protein CASSYPGQTEAFF.